Sequencing of this TCR beta chain was carried out in a study of human T cells and chemical hapten exposure. Study information: Donors were sensitized with 2% DPC on the upper inner arm.

MiXCR was run by TCRdb on the RACE reads, yielding one entry per CDR3 protein. The sample lists about 380,000 distinct CDR3 sequences, 4.8% seen once, with around 2.3% in the top ten. The time point denotes: patch test 1, 2 weeks after DPC sensitization. Treatment indicated: therapeutic diphenylcyclopropenone sensitization with weekly scalp DPC. CDR1 and CDR2 (germline): ENHRY, SYGVKD. The length of the CDR3 is 12 residues. The V end lost 2 bases, the J end lost 5 bases, and 7 bases lay between the germline ends. This clonotype has ten or more counts. This TCR was recovered from a woman between 50 and 59 years old with alopecia areata. Some clones in this sample may be carry-over from other donors' samples. The sequences come from whole blood, collected in connection with sensitization to the hapten diphenylcyclopropenone (DPC). V and J are TRBV10-3 and TRBJ2-7; no definite D call. This CDR3 reads CAISERRDEQYF. CDR3 coding DNA: TGTGCCATCAGTGAGAGGAGAGACGAGCAGTACTTC.